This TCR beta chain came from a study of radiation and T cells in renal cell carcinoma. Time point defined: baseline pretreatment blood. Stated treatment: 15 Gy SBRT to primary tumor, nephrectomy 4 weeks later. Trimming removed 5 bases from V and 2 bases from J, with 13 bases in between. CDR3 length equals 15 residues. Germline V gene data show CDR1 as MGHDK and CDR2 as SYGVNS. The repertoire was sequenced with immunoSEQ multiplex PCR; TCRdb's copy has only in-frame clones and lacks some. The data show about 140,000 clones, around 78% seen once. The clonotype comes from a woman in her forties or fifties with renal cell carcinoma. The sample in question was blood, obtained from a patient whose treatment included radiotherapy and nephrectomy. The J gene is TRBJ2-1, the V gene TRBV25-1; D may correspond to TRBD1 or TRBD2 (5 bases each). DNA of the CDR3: TGTGCCAGCAGTATTGAGGGGACGACCTACAATGAGCAGTTCTTC. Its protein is CASSIEGTTYNEQFF.